This T cell receptor beta chain originates from a study of T-cell memory formation after mild COVID-19. General study findings and limits: Pre-infection memory carried some responding clones, suggesting that cross-reactive memory joined.

Germline lookup yields CDR1 LNHDA and CDR2 SQIVND (reference sequence). J lost 0 bases, V lost 7 bases, and 5 bases had no gene match. The CDR3 runs 15 residues. TCRdb reprocessed the 5' RACE reads via MiXCR and lists one record per CDR3 protein. The sample lists about 340,000 distinct CDR3 sequences; about 16% were seen once. This clonotype came up a few times. Antigen specificity is unknown. Sequenced: PBMCs or a T cell subset sorted from them (not recorded which). This chain uses TRBV19 with TRBJ2-3; 9 nucleotides match TRBD1. This clonotype originated in a man younger than 30 who had mild COVID-19 (a few samples of this study predate the infection). Cell type and time point are not known. CDR3 DNA: TGTGCCAGTACCGGGACAGGGCGAAGCACAGATACGCAGTATTTT. This sequence encodes CASTGTGRSTDTQYF.